The clone carrying this T cell receptor (beta chain) appeared a few times. A second PCR, run for 7 to 11 cycles, used a sample-barcoded 5' primer plus a J-beta primer mix. TCRdb re-analysed the 5' RACE reads in MiXCR, keeping a single row per CDR3 protein. This sample has approximately 1.5 million distinct CDR3 sequences, with less than 45% found just once. The data are from a study of blood T cells in healthy people across ages. V was cut by 5 bases and J by 7 bases, with 9 bases left in between. CDR3 size: 12 residues. Germline CDR1 SEHNR, CDR2 FQNEAQ (reference sequence). The sequence came from a woman aged 18-35 years in good health. The chain combines TRBV7-9 with TRBJ2-1; D unresolved. The sequenced sample consisted of blood. The CDR3 coding sequence is TGTGCCAGCAGCCCAGAATGGAATGAGCAGTTCTTC. Its protein product is CASSPEWNEQFF.